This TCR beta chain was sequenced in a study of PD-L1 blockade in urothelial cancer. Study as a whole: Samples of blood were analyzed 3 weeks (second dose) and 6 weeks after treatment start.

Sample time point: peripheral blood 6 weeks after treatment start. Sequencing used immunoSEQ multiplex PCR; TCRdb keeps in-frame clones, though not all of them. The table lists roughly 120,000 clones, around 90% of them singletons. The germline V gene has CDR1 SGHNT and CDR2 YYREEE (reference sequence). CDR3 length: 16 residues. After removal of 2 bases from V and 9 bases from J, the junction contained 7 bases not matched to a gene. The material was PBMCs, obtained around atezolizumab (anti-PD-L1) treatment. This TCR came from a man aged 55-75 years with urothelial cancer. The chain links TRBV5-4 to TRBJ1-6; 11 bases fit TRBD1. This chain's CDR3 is CASSFGAGTGGSPLHF. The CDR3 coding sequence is TGTGCCAGCAGCTTTGGGGCCGGGACAGGGGGTTCACCCCTCCACTTT.